A selection of T cell receptor beta chains follows, all from one sample in a study of cytomegalovirus exposure and HLA in healthy donors. The data were produced by immunoSEQ multiplex PCR, yet TCRdb's version contains in-frame clones alone and is incomplete. The sample contains about 130,000 clones, 74% of which appear only once. Sequenced input: PBMCs. The source of these receptors is a male donor in good health and CMV-seronegative. Each CDR3 is given with its conserved first and last residue. D genes are given only for firm matches. The listing skips clone size in some rows; elsewhere it reads once, few, many or a size class.

d_call: TRBD1; j_call: TRBJ1-2; clone_size: few; v_call: TRBV2; cdr3_aa: CASSEGAWGQGNYGYTF; cdr3_nt: TGTGCCAGCAGTGAAGGGGCCTGGGGACAGGGCAACTATGGCTACACCTTC
d_call: TRBD1; j_call: TRBJ1-5; clone_size: NA; v_call: TRBV28; cdr3_aa: CASCLGQGYQPQHF; cdr3_nt: TGTGCCAGCTGCCTCGGACAGGGCTATCAGCCCCAGCATTTT
d_call: TRBD1; j_call: TRBJ1-4; clone_size: NA; v_call: TRBV7-2; cdr3_aa: CASSLQGTAGNEKLFF; cdr3_nt: TGTGCCAGCAGCTTACAAGGGACAGCAGGAAATGAAAAACTGTTTTTT
d_call: NA; j_call: TRBJ2-1; clone_size: NA; v_call: TRBV6-1; cdr3_aa: CASSERRSSYNEQFF; cdr3_nt: TGTGCCAGCAGTGAACGGAGGAGCTCCTACAATGAGCAGTTCTTC
d_call: NA; j_call: TRBJ2-7; clone_size: NA; v_call: TRBV9; cdr3_aa: CASSATGYYEQYF; cdr3_nt: TGTGCCAGCAGCGCTACGGGGTACTACGAGCAGTACTTC
d_call: TRBD1; j_call: TRBJ1-4; clone_size: NA; v_call: TRBV6-1; cdr3_aa: CASSETTGVNEKLFF; cdr3_nt: TGTGCCAGCAGTGAAACGACAGGGGTAAATGAAAAACTGTTTTTT
d_call: NA; j_call: TRBJ1-1; clone_size: NA; v_call: TRBV11-2; cdr3_aa: CASSSGRGTTEAFF; cdr3_nt: TGTGCCAGCAGCTCCGGTAGGGGGACCACTGAAGCTTTCTTT
d_call: NA; j_call: TRBJ2-7; clone_size: NA; v_call: TRBV2; cdr3_aa: CASSESGQRDEQYF; cdr3_nt: TGTGCCAGCAGTGAATCAGGGCAGCGAGACGAGCAGTACTTC
d_call: TRBD2; j_call: TRBJ2-5; clone_size: few; v_call: TRBV11-2; cdr3_aa: CASSPGTSSSETQYF; cdr3_nt: TGTGCCAGCAGCCCCGGGACTAGCAGCTCGGAGACCCAGTACTTC
d_call: TRBD1; j_call: TRBJ2-2; clone_size: NA; v_call: TRBV4-2; cdr3_aa: CASSLDRGGELFF; cdr3_nt: TGTGCCAGCAGCCTCGACAGGGGCGGGGAGCTGTTTTTT
d_call: NA; j_call: TRBJ1-5; clone_size: NA; v_call: TRBV6-5; cdr3_aa: CASSAGYINQPQHF; cdr3_nt: TGTGCCAGCAGCGCCGGGTATATCAATCAGCCCCAGCATTTT
d_call: TRBD2; j_call: TRBJ2-1; clone_size: NA; v_call: TRBV5-6; cdr3_aa: CASSLVGLGQEFF; cdr3_nt: TGTGCCAGCAGCTTGGTGGGACTAGGTCAGGAGTTCTTC
d_call: TRBD2; j_call: TRBJ2-1; clone_size: few; v_call: TRBV7-2; cdr3_aa: CASSLGAGTTPGGEFF; cdr3_nt: TGTGCCAGCAGCTTAGGCGCCGGGACTACCCCGGGCGGGGAGTTCTTC
d_call: NA; j_call: TRBJ1-1; clone_size: NA; v_call: TRBV21-1; cdr3_aa: CASLLRDRNTEAFF; cdr3_nt: TGTGCCAGCCTTCTAAGGGACAGGAACACTGAAGCTTTCTTT
d_call: TRBD2; j_call: TRBJ2-1; clone_size: NA; v_call: TRBV29-1; cdr3_aa: CSVWTSGYNEQFF; cdr3_nt: TGCAGCGTATGGACTAGCGGTTACAATGAGCAGTTCTTC
d_call: NA; j_call: TRBJ2-1; clone_size: NA; v_call: TRBV7-3; cdr3_aa: CASSLTSGLGDNEQFF; cdr3_nt: TGTGCCAGCAGCTTAACATCCGGGCTGGGAGACAATGAGCAGTTCTTC
d_call: TRBD1; j_call: TRBJ2-3; clone_size: once; v_call: TRBV11-3; cdr3_aa: CASSSSRQGTGIYGDTQYF; cdr3_nt: TGTGCCAGCAGCTCTAGCCGACAAGGGACAGGGATTTACGGGGATACGCAGTATTTT
d_call: NA; j_call: TRBJ2-5; clone_size: NA; v_call: TRBV28; cdr3_aa: CASTLEETQYF; cdr3_nt: TGTGCCAGCACTCTTGAAGAGACCCAGTACTTC
d_call: NA; j_call: TRBJ2-7; clone_size: NA; v_call: TRBV27; cdr3_aa: CASSLGARPLAYEQYF; cdr3_nt: TGTGCCAGCAGTTTGGGGGCGAGACCCCTCGCCTACGAGCAGTACTTC
d_call: TRBD2; j_call: TRBJ2-1; clone_size: NA; v_call: TRBV7-2; cdr3_aa: CASSLEVAGGNEQFF; cdr3_nt: TGTGCCAGCAGCTTAGAGGTAGCGGGAGGGAATGAGCAGTTCTTC
d_call: TRBD1; j_call: TRBJ2-7; clone_size: few; v_call: TRBV4-2; cdr3_aa: CASSQAGTGGLRYEQYF; cdr3_nt: TGTGCCAGCAGCCAAGCCGGGACAGGGGGCTTGCGGTACGAGCAGTACTTC
d_call: TRBD1; j_call: TRBJ2-7; clone_size: NA; v_call: TRBV15; cdr3_aa: CATSRGVAGGQWQYF; cdr3_nt: TGTGCCACCAGCAGAGGGGTGGCAGGGGGACAATGGCAGTACTTC
d_call: TRBD1; j_call: TRBJ1-1; clone_size: NA; v_call: TRBV28; cdr3_aa: CASSLSPPTQGPNTEAFF; cdr3_nt: TGTGCCAGCAGTTTATCCCCCCCGACACAGGGGCCGAACACTGAAGCTTTCTTT
d_call: TRBD2; j_call: TRBJ2-7; clone_size: NA; v_call: TRBV7-2; cdr3_aa: CASSLGASGTAYEQYF; cdr3_nt: TGTGCCAGCAGCTTAGGAGCTAGCGGGACAGCCTACGAGCAGTACTTC
d_call: NA; j_call: TRBJ1-5; clone_size: NA; v_call: TRBV15; cdr3_aa: CATSRNKDSIANQPQHF; cdr3_nt: TGTGCCACCAGTCGGAATAAGGACAGCATCGCAAATCAGCCCCAGCATTTT
d_call: NA; j_call: TRBJ2-3; clone_size: NA; v_call: TRBV7-2; cdr3_aa: CASSTGLGVNTQYF; cdr3_nt: TGTGCCAGCAGCACAGGGTTAGGAGTGAATACGCAGTATTTT
d_call: TRBD1; j_call: TRBJ1-3; clone_size: NA; v_call: TRBV28; cdr3_aa: CASSTQGARGNTIYF; cdr3_nt: TGTGCCAGCAGTACACAGGGGGCGCGGGGAAACACCATATATTTT
d_call: TRBD2; j_call: TRBJ2-3; clone_size: NA; v_call: TRBV5-4; cdr3_aa: CASSLTSGGKTDTQYF; cdr3_nt: TGTGCCAGCAGCCTAACTAGCGGGGGCAAAACAGATACGCAGTATTTT
d_call: TRBD1; j_call: TRBJ1-4; clone_size: once; v_call: TRBV7-9; cdr3_aa: CASSVQGANEKLFF; cdr3_nt: TGTGCCAGCAGCGTACAGGGGGCTAATGAAAAACTGTTTTTT
d_call: TRBD1; j_call: TRBJ1-5; clone_size: NA; v_call: TRBV7-8; cdr3_aa: CASSLLETGNQPQHF; cdr3_nt: TGTGCCAGCAGCTTATTGGAGACAGGGAATCAGCCCCAGCATTTT
d_call: NA; j_call: TRBJ2-5; clone_size: NA; v_call: TRBV11-2; cdr3_aa: CASSLGGRVVETQYF; cdr3_nt: TGTGCCAGCAGCTTAGGGGGGCGAGTTGTTGAGACCCAGTACTTC
d_call: NA; j_call: TRBJ2-7; clone_size: NA; v_call: TRBV18; cdr3_aa: CASSGDKMGQYF; cdr3_nt: TGTGCCAGCTCAGGGGACAAGATGGGGCAGTACTTC
d_call: TRBD2; j_call: TRBJ2-1; clone_size: NA; v_call: TRBV30; cdr3_aa: CACSLSGYQGEQFF; cdr3_nt: TGTGCCTGTTCCCTTAGCGGGTATCAGGGTGAGCAGTTCTTC
d_call: TRBD1; j_call: TRBJ1-1; clone_size: NA; v_call: TRBV9; cdr3_aa: CASSPDRAEAFF; cdr3_nt: TGTGCCAGCAGCCCGGACAGGGCTGAAGCTTTCTTT
d_call: TRBD1; j_call: TRBJ2-7; clone_size: once; v_call: TRBV7-3; cdr3_aa: CASSVDRGPSYEQYF; cdr3_nt: TGTGCCAGCAGCGTTGACAGGGGGCCCTCCTACGAGCAGTACTTC
d_call: NA; j_call: TRBJ1-1; clone_size: NA; v_call: TRBV7-2; cdr3_aa: CASSPGGGAWAEAFF; cdr3_nt: TGTGCCAGCAGCCCGGGGGGGGGCGCTTGGGCTGAAGCTTTCTTT
d_call: TRBD1; j_call: TRBJ1-1; clone_size: NA; v_call: TRBV6-5; cdr3_aa: CAIRETGANTEAFF; cdr3_nt: TGTGCCATCAGAGAGACAGGGGCGAACACTGAAGCTTTCTTT
d_call: NA; j_call: TRBJ2-1; clone_size: NA; v_call: TRBV19; cdr3_aa: CASSIDLAGAGEQFF; cdr3_nt: TGTGCCAGTAGTATAGATCTGGCAGGGGCTGGTGAGCAGTTCTTC
d_call: NA; j_call: TRBJ2-7; clone_size: NA; v_call: TRBV6-1; cdr3_aa: CASTRSRGFYEQYF; cdr3_nt: TGTGCCAGTACGCGGTCCCGCGGATTCTACGAGCAGTACTTC
d_call: TRBD1; j_call: TRBJ1-3; clone_size: NA; v_call: TRBV7-9; cdr3_aa: CASSHTGDPGNTIYF; cdr3_nt: TGTGCCAGCAGCCACACAGGGGATCCTGGAAACACCATATATTTT
d_call: NA; j_call: TRBJ2-4; clone_size: NA; v_call: TRBV19; cdr3_aa: CASSSDRPGAKNIQYF; cdr3_nt: TGTGCCAGTAGTTCCGACAGGCCTGGGGCCAAAAACATTCAGTACTTC
d_call: NA; j_call: TRBJ1-6; clone_size: NA; v_call: TRBV4-3; cdr3_aa: CASSQVLDYNSPLHF; cdr3_nt: TGCGCCAGCAGCCAAGTTCTAGATTATAATTCACCCCTCCACTTT
d_call: TRBD1; j_call: TRBJ1-1; clone_size: NA; v_call: TRBV30; cdr3_aa: CAWTHLKTGGGGAFF; cdr3_nt: TGTGCCTGGACGCATCTTAAGACAGGGGGCGGGGGAGCTTTCTTT
d_call: NA; j_call: TRBJ1-3; clone_size: NA; v_call: TRBV7-6; cdr3_aa: CASSPGTLAGNTIYF; cdr3_nt: TGTGCCAGCAGCCCCGGGACACTGGCCGGAAACACCATATATTTT
d_call: NA; j_call: TRBJ1-5; clone_size: NA; v_call: TRBV28; cdr3_aa: CASSLQNYQPQHF; cdr3_nt: TGTGCCAGCAGCCTACAGAACTATCAGCCCCAGCATTTT
d_call: TRBD1; j_call: TRBJ1-4; clone_size: NA; v_call: TRBV19; cdr3_aa: CASSPRQGGEKLFF; cdr3_nt: TGTGCCAGTAGTCCTCGACAGGGAGGTGAAAAACTGTTTTTT
d_call: NA; j_call: TRBJ2-6; clone_size: NA; v_call: TRBV7-3; cdr3_aa: CASSSIPGTPSGANVLTF; cdr3_nt: TGTGCCAGCAGCTCGATACCAGGGACTCCCTCTGGGGCCAACGTCCTGACTTTC
d_call: NA; j_call: TRBJ2-2; clone_size: NA; v_call: TRBV29-1; cdr3_aa: CSVPPPGDKITGELFF; cdr3_nt: TGCAGCGTACCCCCCCCCGGGGACAAAATTACCGGGGAGCTGTTTTTT
d_call: NA; j_call: TRBJ1-6; clone_size: NA; v_call: TRBV18; cdr3_aa: CASSPVAGVDNSPLHF; cdr3_nt: TGTGCCAGCTCACCAGTGGCGGGAGTGGATAATTCACCCCTCCACTTT
d_call: NA; j_call: TRBJ1-2; clone_size: few; v_call: TRBV4-3; cdr3_aa: CASSQHHGGQTLYGYTF; cdr3_nt: TGCGCCAGCAGCCAGCACCATGGCGGACAGACCCTCTATGGCTACACCTTC
d_call: NA; j_call: TRBJ1-4; clone_size: NA; v_call: TRBV6-5; cdr3_aa: CASSYSSSNEKLFF; cdr3_nt: TGTGCCAGCAGTTACTCGTCATCTAATGAAAAACTGTTTTTT
d_call: TRBD2; j_call: TRBJ2-1; clone_size: NA; v_call: TRBV11-2; cdr3_aa: CASSSLREGLRFF; cdr3_nt: TGTGCCAGCAGCTCCCTTCGGGAGGGCCTTCGGTTCTTC
d_call: TRBD1; j_call: TRBJ1-4; clone_size: NA; v_call: TRBV2; cdr3_aa: CASSETLDRWEKLFF; cdr3_nt: TGTGCCAGCAGTGAAACGCTGGACAGGTGGGAAAAACTGTTTTTT
d_call: NA; j_call: TRBJ2-1; clone_size: NA; v_call: TRBV2; cdr3_aa: CASTGQKRFYNEQFF; cdr3_nt: TGTGCCAGCACAGGGCAAAAAAGGTTCTACAATGAGCAGTTCTTC
d_call: TRBD1; j_call: TRBJ1-1; clone_size: NA; v_call: TRBV5-1; cdr3_aa: CASSLGYRGLYTEAFF; cdr3_nt: TGCGCCAGCAGCTTGGGGTACAGGGGGCTGTACACTGAAGCTTTCTTT